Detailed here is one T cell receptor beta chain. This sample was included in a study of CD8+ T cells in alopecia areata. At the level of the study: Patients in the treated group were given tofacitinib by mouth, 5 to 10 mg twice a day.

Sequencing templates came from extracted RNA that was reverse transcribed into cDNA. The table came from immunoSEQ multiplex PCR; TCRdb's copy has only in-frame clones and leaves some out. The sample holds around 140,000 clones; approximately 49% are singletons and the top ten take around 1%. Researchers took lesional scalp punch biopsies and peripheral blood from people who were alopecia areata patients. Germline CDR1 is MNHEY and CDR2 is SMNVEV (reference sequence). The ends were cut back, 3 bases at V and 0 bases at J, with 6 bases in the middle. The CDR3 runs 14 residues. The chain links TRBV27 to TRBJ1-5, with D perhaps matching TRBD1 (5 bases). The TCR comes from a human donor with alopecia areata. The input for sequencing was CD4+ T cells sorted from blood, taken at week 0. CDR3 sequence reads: CASSFRVSNQPQHF. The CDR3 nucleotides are TGTGCCAGCAGTTTCAGGGTTAGCAATCAGCCCCAGCATTTT.